Shown below are 26 T cell receptor beta chains from a single sample sequenced in a study of shared clonotypes between healthy human individuals. Libraries were prepared by immunoSEQ multiplex PCR; TCRdb keeps only in-frame clonotypes and omits some of them. The data contain some 2,000,000 clones, about 95% of them singletons. Material for sequencing was naive CD4+ T cells sorted from blood. The subset: CD45RA+ positively selected. The receptors come from a man between 18 and 29 years old in good health.

The rearrangement uses TRBV7-8 and TRBJ2-7; no firm D call. Trimming left V 5 bases short and J 1 base short, with 12 bases between. In germline, CDR1 is SGHVS, CDR2 FQNEAQ. The CDR3 is 14 amino acids. The chain's CDR3 is CASSPRRVSYEQYF. The CDR3 DNA reads TGTGCCAGCAGCCCCCGACGAGTGTCCTACGAGCAGTACTTC.

The chain has TRBV28 and TRBJ2-1; 15 bases line up with TRBD2. After removal of 5 bases from V and 9 bases from J, the junction contained 5 bases not matched to a gene. Germline assignment: CDR1 MDHEN and CDR2 SYDVKM. This CDR3 is built from 15 residues. The CDR3: CASSLGLAGGPEQFF. The CDR3 DNA sequence: TGTGCCAGCAGTCTGGGACTAGCGGGGGGACCTGAGCAGTTCTTC.

The rearrangement joins TRBV11-3 to TRBJ2-3, with 8 nucleotides matching TRBD2. Germline-derived CDR1 and CDR2 are SGHNT and YENEEA. The length of the CDR3 is 16 residues. V was clipped by 4 bases and J by 5 bases; unmatched bases: 11. The CDR3 protein is CASSSRNRGGLDTQYF. CDR3 bases: TGTGCCAGCAGCTCCCGTAATCGCGGGGGGTTAGATACGCAGTATTTT.

This chain joins TRBV6-1 and TRBJ1-5; D gene unclear. The CDR3 is 16 amino acids. The germline V gene has CDR1 MNHNS and CDR2 SASEGT. Trimming took 0 bases from V and 3 from J, leaving 12 bases between them. In DNA, the CDR3 is TGTGCCAGCAGTGAAGCCCAACGGCAGAACAATCAGCCCCAGCATTTT. Protein: CASSEAQRQNNQPQHF.

Concerning this clone itself: The sample carries other DNA sequences with the same CDR3. This chain links TRBV11-2 with TRBJ1-1; D might be TRBD1 (5 bases). The V and J ends lost 0 bases and 0 bases respectively, with 8 bases between them. The CDR3 sequence is 15 residues long. Germline V gives CDR1 SGHAT, CDR2 FQNNGV. The CDR3 loop reads CASSLEGRLNTEAFF. In nucleotides, the CDR3 is TGTGCCAGCAGCTTAGAGGGGCGGTTGAACACTGAAGCTTTCTTT.

V and J are TRBV4-2 and TRBJ1-2; D remains unclear. Deletions cut 0 bases from V and 6 bases from J, with 14 bases between. The germline gives CDR1 LGHNA, CDR2 YNFKEQ. The CDR3 sequence is 15 residues long. DNA for the CDR3: TGTGCCAGCAGCCAAGATCGGAGCCCCGAAGATGGCTACACCTTC. It codes for CASSQDRSPEDGYTF.

The chain carries TRBV6-5 and TRBJ2-5; perhaps TRBD1 as D (6 bases). The CDR3 has 15 residues. Trimming removed 4 bases from V and 2 bases from J, with 14 bases in between. CDR1 MNHEY and CDR2 SVGAGI come from the germline V gene. CDR3 residues: CASSSSGTLQETQYF. CDR3 nucleotides: TGTGCCAGCAGTTCGTCCGGGACACTTCAAGAGACCCAGTACTTC.

The chain has TRBV11-2 and TRBJ1-3; a possible D gene is TRBD1 (6 bases). The CDR3 extends over 14 amino acids. The V end was cut by 5 bases, the J end by 4 bases, with 12 bases between. CDR1 is SGHAT and CDR2 is FQNNGV in the germline V gene. The CDR3 sequence is CASSPGASGNTIYF. The CDR3 DNA is TGTGCCAGCAGCCCAGGGGCGTCCGGAAACACCATATATTTT.

CDR3 region: CASRLAGRETQYF. In DNA form, the CDR3 reads TGTGCCAGCAGGCTAGCGGGGCGCGAGACCCAGTACTTC. The chain carries TRBV6-5 and TRBJ2-5; 9 positions agree with TRBD2. With 6 bases clipped from V and 5 bases from J, the junction kept 4 bases outside the gene matches. The CDR3 consists of 13 residues. Germline CDR1 is MNHEY and CDR2 is SVGAGI.

The V gene is TRBV7-6, the J gene TRBJ2-5; maybe TRBD1 (5 bases). Trimming shortened V by 1 base and J by 4 bases, and 19 bases separated the two germline ends. The CDR3 has 17 residues. The germline CDR1 and CDR2 sequences are SGHVS and FNYEAQ. The CDR3: CASSLVIQSRELETQYF. CDR3 nucleotides: TGTGCCAGCAGCTTAGTTATTCAGAGCAGGGAACTAGAGACCCAGTACTTC.

Regarding this clone: This CDR3 is also generated by other DNA sequences in the sample. The CDR3 DNA sequence: TGCGCCAGCAGCTTGACAGGGACTGCAACTAATGAAAAACTGTTTTTT. This gives the protein CASSLTGTATNEKLFF. The chain recombines TRBV5-1 with TRBJ1-4, with D possibly being TRBD1 (6 bases). This CDR3 spans 16 amino acids. Germline assignment: CDR1 SGHRS and CDR2 YFSETQ. V gave up 1 base and J gave up 0 bases, with 10 bases separating them.

This sequence joins TRBV11-3 and TRBJ1-3; D uncertain. This CDR3 spans 14 amino acids. CDR1 and CDR2 from the germline V gene are SGHNT and YENEEA. Trimming removed 2 bases at V and 0 bases at J, with 5 bases between. The CDR3 is CASSLSPSGNTIYF. CDR3 coding DNA: TGTGCCAGCAGCTTATCCCCCTCTGGAAACACCATATATTTT.

The chain joins TRBV18 to TRBJ1-3, with D uncertain. V lost 0 bases and J 2 bases, leaving 8 bases between the germline ends. Germline lookup yields CDR1 KGHSH and CDR2 LQKENI. The CDR3 covers 15 residues. CDR3 DNA sequence: TGTGCCAGCTCACCACCAGGGAATGCTGGAAACACCATATATTTT. Amino acids: CASSPPGNAGNTIYF.

The V gene is TRBV7-3, the J gene TRBJ2-7, with 7 nucleotides matching TRBD1. V lost 4 bases, J lost 5 bases, and 11 bases stayed unmatched. The CDR3 loop spans 15 amino acids. CDR1 SGHTA and CDR2 FQGTGA come from the germline V gene. The DNA for the CDR3 is TGTGCCAGCAGCTCGGGGACAGCCTCCATAGACGAGCAGTACTTC. Protein sequence: CASSSGTASIDEQYF.

The chain combines TRBV27 with TRBJ1-4, with D possibly matching TRBD1 (6 bases). The CDR3 loop spans 14 amino acids. The V end lost 5 bases, the J end lost 10 bases, and 17 bases lay between the germline ends. Germline values: CDR1 MNHEY, CDR2 SMNVEV (reference sequence). The CDR3 spells CASSPQDRFGKLFF. The DNA of the CDR3 is TGTGCCAGCAGTCCCCAAGACAGGTTCGGAAAACTGTTTTTT. Looking up the rest from reference TRBV27 and TRBJ1-4 gives the full variable domain: EAQVTQNPRYLITVTGKKLTVTCSQNMNHEYMSWYRQDPGLGLRQIYYSMNVEVTDKGDVPEGYKVSRKEKRNFPLILESPSPNQTSLYFCASSPQDRFGKLFFGSGTQLSVL.

CDR3 in amino acids: CASSEDRGLTQYF. CDR3 sequence (DNA): TGTGCCAGCAGTGAAGACAGGGGTTTGACCCAGTACTTC. The chain has TRBV2 and TRBJ2-5; 7 nucleotides align to TRBD1. V gave up 1 base and J gave up 7 bases; unmatched junction bases: 3. Germline-derived CDR1 and CDR2 are SNHLY and FYNNEI. The CDR3 runs to 13 residues. The entire variable domain, with the rest obtained from reference TRBV2 and TRBJ2-5, is as follows: EPEVTQTPSHQVTQMGQEVILRCVPISNHLYFYWYRQILGQKVEFLVSFYNNEISEKSEIFDDQFSVERPDGSNFTLKIRSTKLEDSAMYFCASSEDRGLTQYFGPGTRLLVL.

This clone was detected once. The V and J genes are TRBV18 and TRBJ2-7; D ambiguous. With 0 bases removed from V and 6 bases from J, the gap between germline ends came to 9 bases. The CDR3 loop spans 13 amino acids. CDR1 is KGHSH and CDR2 is LQKENI in the germline V gene. The CDR3 region is CASSPPGWGEQYF. The CDR3 bases are TGTGCCAGCTCACCACCGGGCTGGGGCGAGCAGTACTTC.

This clone has a handful of counts. V and J are TRBV28 and TRBJ1-4, with 8 nucleotides matching TRBD1. The CDR3 is 15 amino acids. Germline CDR1 and CDR2: MDHEN and SYDVKM. V lost 5 bases to trimming and J lost 8 bases; unmatched junction nucleotides: 10. The CDR3 reads CASSRLDREREKLFF. CDR3 coding DNA: TGTGCCAGCAGTCGACTGGACAGGGAGAGAGAAAAACTGTTTTTT.

The chain recombines TRBV18 with TRBJ1-5, with 9 bases matching TRBD1. Germline V gene lookup returns CDR1 KGHSH and CDR2 LQKENI. Trimming removed 0 bases from V and 2 bases from J; junction bases left unmatched: 8. The CDR3 contains 18 residues. The CDR3 DNA is TGTGCCAGCTCACCACCGATGCCGGGACAGGGAGGCAATCAGCCCCAGCATTTT. This codes for CASSPPMPGQGGNQPQHF.

The chain recombines TRBV7-2 with TRBJ1-2, with D hard to call. V was cut by 0 bases and J by 7 bases, with 6 bases left in between. The CDR3 sequence is 12 residues long. CDR1 SGHTA and CDR2 FQGNSA come from the germline V gene. The CDR3 nucleotides read TGTGCCAGCAGCTTAGCGTTAGCTGGCTACACCTTC. Encoded protein: CASSLALAGYTF.

The chain joins TRBV12-5 to TRBJ2-7; TRBD1 agrees at 10 bases. Trimming cost V 1 base and J 5 bases; bases outside gene matches: 11. Germline V gene data show CDR1 as LGHNT and CDR2 as FRNRAP. The CDR3 is 17 residues long. This chain's CDR3 is CASGLAYGTGAPNEQYF. The CDR3 DNA is TGTGCTAGTGGTTTGGCCTACGGGACAGGGGCTCCTAACGAGCAGTACTTC.

This chain uses TRBV18 with TRBJ1-2; perhaps TRBD1 as D (5 bases). The CDR3 runs 17 residues. Per the germline V gene, CDR1 is KGHSH and CDR2 is LQKENI. Trimming shortened V by 2 bases and J by 2 bases, and 18 bases separated the two germline ends. The CDR3: CASSPGTGMAVNYGYTF. In DNA form, the CDR3 reads TGTGCCAGCTCACCAGGGACGGGAATGGCGGTAAACTATGGCTACACCTTC.

This CDR3 is CASLRDRAADTQYF. In nucleotides, the CDR3 is TGCGCCAGCCTAAGGGACAGGGCCGCAGATACGCAGTATTTT. The J gene is TRBJ2-3, the V gene TRBV10-2; 9 nucleotides align to TRBD1. The germline gives CDR1 WSHSY, CDR2 SAAADI. The CDR3 loop spans 14 amino acids. Germline trimming cut 8 bases from V and 4 bases from J; bases unmatched to any gene: 7.

V is TRBV14 and J is TRBJ2-7, with 9 bases aligning to TRBD1. The ends lost 6 bases at V and 6 bases at J; junction bases unmatched: 6. There are 13 residues in the CDR3. CDR1 SGHDN and CDR2 FVKESK come from the germline V gene. The chain's CDR3 is CASSRRTGAEQYF. CDR3 bases: TGTGCCAGCAGTCGAAGGACAGGGGCCGAGCAGTACTTC. The full variable domain, with the rest looked up from reference TRBV14 and TRBJ2-7, is EAGVTQFPSHSVIEKGQTVTLRCDPISGHDNLYWYRRVMGKEIKFLLHFVKESKQDESGMPNNRFLAERTGGTYSTLKVQPAELEDSGVYFCASSRRTGAEQYFGPGTRLTVT.

The V call is TRBV2, the J call TRBJ2-7, with TRBD2 identical over 8 bases. The trim removed 7 bases at V and 4 bases at J, leaving 9 bases unmatched. In germline, CDR1 is SNHLY, CDR2 FYNNEI. The CDR3 totals 14 residues. The CDR3 DNA reads as TGTGCCAGCAACTTGGGTACTAGCGGTTACGAGCAGTACTTC. Amino acid sequence: CASNLGTSGYEQYF.

The gene calls are TRBV29-1 and TRBJ1-1, with a weak D call TRBD1 (5 bases). Trimming left V 3 bases short and J 1 base short, with 6 bases between. The V gene's germline CDR1 is SQVTM and CDR2 ANQGSEA. The CDR3 spans 12 residues. This chain's CDR3 is CSVEGTNTEAFF. The CDR3 DNA is TGCAGCGTTGAGGGGACGAACACTGAAGCTTTCTTT.